The clone carrying this TCR beta chain was counted at least ten times. The antigen remains undetermined. The data are from a study of identical twins. Study-wide findings and caveats: Fewer insertions were carried by abundant cord blood beta clonotypes, but none was seen in memory repertoires. The study found that models underestimated out-of-frame TCR alpha sharing in monozygotic twins. Twin-shared out-of-frame alpha sequences showed excess low generation probability. Sharing of beta out-of-frame sequences by twins showed a weaker excess.

V lost 5 bases and J lost 4; bases outside the gene matches: 10. This CDR3 is 16 amino acids long. Per the germline V gene, CDR1 is SGDLS and CDR2 is YYNGEE. TCRdb re-analysed the 5' RACE reads in MiXCR, keeping a single row per CDR3 protein. This repertoire shows around 250,000 distinct CDR3 sequences, about 7% found once; its top ten account for 3.5% to 4%. These data were also filed under a second study, of yellow fever vaccine responses in identical twins.

The V call is TRBV9, the J call TRBJ2-1; 9 bases map to TRBD2. The receptor was isolated from a woman younger than 35 in good health. Source material: memory (CD45RO+) T cells sorted from blood. CDR3 nucleotides: TGTGCCAGCAGTCGTAGTAGTAGCGGGAGTTACAATGAGCAGTTCTTC. Residues: CASSRSSSGSYNEQFF.